This paragraph covers one T cell receptor beta chain sequence. The sample is drawn from a study of control samples from healthy donors and cancer patients. The CDR3 runs to 12 residues. Trimming cost V 0 bases and J 3 bases, with 3 bases left between them. Libraries were prepared by immunoSEQ multiplex PCR; TCRdb keeps only in-frame clonotypes and omits some of them. This repertoire shows approximately 150,000 clones, 92% found once; its top ten account for roughly 0.64%. Sequencing used blood. V is TRBV12-3 or TRBV12-4 and J is TRBJ2-7; unclear D gene. This clonotype was obtained from a woman aged 25 to 39 in good health. The CDR3 protein is CASSLAVYEQYF. In nucleotides, the CDR3 is TGTGCCAGCAGTTTAGCCGTCTACGAGCAGTACTTC.